This TCR beta chain was retrieved from a study of cytomegalovirus exposure and HLA in healthy donors. Both 60 Vbeta primers and 13 Jbeta primers went into the PCR. Here immunoSEQ multiplex PCR was the method, and the copy in TCRdb shows in-frame clones only, minus some. Of tens of thousands of clones listed, about 73% are singletons. The CDR3 is 18 amino acids. CDR1 is SGHRS and CDR2 is YFSETQ in the germline V gene. The V and J ends lost 0 bases and 1 base respectively, with 19 bases between them. Sequencing was performed on PBMCs. The chain combines TRBV5-1 with TRBJ1-2; D unclear. The clonotype was recovered from a middle-aged man in good health and CMV-seronegative. The CDR3 is CASSLALTTSGHNYGYTF. CDR3 sequence (DNA): TGCGCCAGCAGCTTGGCCCTTACAACCTCGGGTCATAACTATGGCTACACCTTC.